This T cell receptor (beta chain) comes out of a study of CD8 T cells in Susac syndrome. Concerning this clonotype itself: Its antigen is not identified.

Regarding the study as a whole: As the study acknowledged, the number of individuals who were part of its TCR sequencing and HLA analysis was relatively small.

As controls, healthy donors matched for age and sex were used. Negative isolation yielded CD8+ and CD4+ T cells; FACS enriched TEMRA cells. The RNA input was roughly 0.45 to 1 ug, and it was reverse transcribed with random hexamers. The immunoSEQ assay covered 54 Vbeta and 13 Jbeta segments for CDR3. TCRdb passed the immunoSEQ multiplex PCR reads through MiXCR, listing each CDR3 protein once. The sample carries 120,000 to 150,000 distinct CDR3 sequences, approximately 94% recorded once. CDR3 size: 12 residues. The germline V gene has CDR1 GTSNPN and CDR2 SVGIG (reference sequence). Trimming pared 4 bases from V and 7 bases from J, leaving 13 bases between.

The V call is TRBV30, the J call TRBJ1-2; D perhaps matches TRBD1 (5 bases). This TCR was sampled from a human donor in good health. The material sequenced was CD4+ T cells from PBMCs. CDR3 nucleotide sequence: TGTGCCTGGAACGTGGGGCCGGGTGGCTACACCTTC. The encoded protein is CAWNVGPGGYTF.